The next 18 T cell receptor beta chains were all read from a single sample in a study of type 1 regulatory T cells. No antigen has been assigned to these receptors. TCRdb called the reads again in MiXCR, with one record for every CDR3 protein. The sample includes under 85,000 distinct CDR3 sequences, just under 50% of them seen just once. The sequencing input was cultured non-Tr1 T cells, either the whole culture or a sorted T cell fraction (not recorded which). The receptors were sampled from a human donor in good health.

The chain links TRBV20-1 to TRBJ2-7, with D perhaps matching TRBD2 (6 bases). Trimming left V 5 bases short and J 0 bases short, with 14 bases between. The CDR3 is made up of 14 amino acids. Germline CDR1 and CDR2: DFQATT and SNEGSKA (reference sequence). CDR3 amino acids: CSAGGRGSSYEQYF. CDR3 nucleotide sequence: TGCAGTGCTGGGGGACGGGGGAGCTCCTACGAGCAGTACTTC.

This rearrangement joins TRBV5-4 to TRBJ1-6, with D perhaps TRBD1 (6 bases). From germline, CDR1 is SGHNT and CDR2 YYREEE (reference sequence). The CDR3 is 15 amino acids. Trimming removed 3 bases from V and 8 bases from J, with 15 bases in between. The CDR3 region is CASSSQQGFDSPLHF. For the CDR3, the DNA is TGTGCCAGCAGCTCACAGCAGGGGTTCGATTCACCCCTCCACTTT.

This clonotype was picked up a small number of times. This rearrangement joins TRBV18 to TRBJ2-7; D possibly uses TRBD1 or TRBD2 (6 bases each). V lost 3 bases, J lost 3 bases, and 9 bases lay in between. Germline CDR1 and CDR2: KGHSH and LQKENI. This CDR3 has 13 residues. The DNA of the CDR3 is TGTGCCAGCTCACCGGGGGGCCACTACGAGCAGTACTTC. It translates to CASSPGGHYEQYF.

The chain is built from TRBV20-1 and TRBJ2-3; 11 nucleotides line up with TRBD2. CDR1 DFQATT and CDR2 SNEGSKA come from the germline V gene (reference sequence). V was clipped by 4 bases and J by 2 bases; unmatched bases: 5. The CDR3 spans 15 residues. CDR3 bases: TGCAGTGCTACGGATAGCGGGGGGGCCACAGATACGCAGTATTTT. Residues: CSATDSGGATDTQYF.

The V and J genes are TRBV6-1 and TRBJ2-4; no clear D gene. The V end lost 6 bases, the J end lost 2 bases, and 14 bases lay between the germline ends. Germline CDR1 and CDR2: MNHNS and SASEGT. The CDR3 length is 15 residues. The CDR3 loop reads CASSPAPGTKNIQYF. For the CDR3, the DNA is TGTGCCAGCAGCCCCGCGCCTGGTACCAAAAACATTCAGTACTTC.

This clonotype was recorded a few times. The rearrangement links TRBV29-1 to TRBJ2-3; no clear D gene. The CDR3 contains 13 residues. V shed 5 bases and J shed 3 bases, with 12 bases lying between them. CDR1 is SQVTM and CDR2 is ANQGSEA in the germline V gene. Here the CDR3 DNA reads TGCAGCGTTTCGGTCGCAGGAACAGATACGCAGTATTTT. Encoded protein: CSVSVAGTDTQYF.

V usage is TRBV4-3 and J usage is TRBJ2-1; 11 bases are a match to TRBD2. Per germline, CDR1 LGHNA and CDR2 YSLEER. CDR3 length equals 18 residues. Losses at the gene ends were 0 bases for V and 4 bases for J; bases not matched to a gene: 8. CDR3 bases: TGCGCCAGCAGCCAAGATTATAGCGGGGGGGCCTTTTACAATGAGCAGTTCTTC. Translation: CASSQDYSGGAFYNEQFF.

The rearrangement joins TRBV12-3 or TRBV12-4 to TRBJ2-1, with 9 bases aligning to TRBD2. The V segment lost 4 bases and the J segment 4 bases; nucleotides outside the gene matches: 11. There are 17 residues in the CDR3. The CDR3 loop reads CASSSIRLAETYNEQFF. The CDR3 bases are TGTGCCAGCAGTTCAATTCGACTAGCGGAAACTTACAATGAGCAGTTCTTC.

This clonotype was seen a few times. This chain joins TRBV24-1 and TRBJ2-2, with TRBD1 as a possible D gene (6 bases). V lost 5 bases, J lost 1 base, and 7 bases lay in between. This CDR3 is built from 14 residues. Germline V lookup: CDR1 KGHDR, CDR2 SFDVKD. CDR3 sequence (DNA): TGTGCCACCAGTGGACAGGAGAACACCGGGGAGCTGTTTTTT. Residues: CATSGQENTGELFF.

The rearrangement links TRBV7-2 to TRBJ2-7; 8 bases fit TRBD2. There are 15 residues in the CDR3. After removal of 5 bases from V and 2 bases from J, the junction contained 8 bases not matched to a gene. Germline values: CDR1 SGHTA, CDR2 FQGNSA. This CDR3 is CASSLPRAGAYEQYF. The DNA of the CDR3 is TGTGCCAGCAGCCTTCCCCGAGCGGGGGCCTACGAGCAGTACTTC.

The chain joins TRBV4-3 to TRBJ2-3; TRBD2 aligns across 7 bases. This CDR3 contains 14 residues. Trimming cost V 3 bases and J 5 bases; bases outside gene matches: 5. Germline assignment: CDR1 LGHNA and CDR2 YSLEER. The CDR3 nucleotides read TGCGCCAGCAGCCACAGCGGGGTGGGAGATACGCAGTATTTT. As protein: CASSHSGVGDTQYF.

Written as DNA, the CDR3 is TGCAGTGCTATTCCCGGACATGGGGCGGACTATGGCTACACCTTC. It yields the protein CSAIPGHGADYGYTF. The rearrangement joins TRBV20-1 to TRBJ1-2; perhaps TRBD1 as D (5 bases). Germline lookup yields CDR1 DFQATT and CDR2 SNEGSKA (reference sequence). Trimming removed 4 bases at V and 3 bases at J, with 18 bases between. CDR3 length: 15 amino acids.

In the case of this clonotype: The CDR3 carries no conserved terminal phenylalanine or tryptophan, so it likely arises from a read error. The limits of the CDR3 on the DNA are not certain, so only TCRdb's listed CDR3 is given. The chain uses TRBV3-1 and TRBJ1-1. The CDR3 spans 12 amino acids, including both terminal residues. Germline CDR1 and CDR2: LGHDT and YNNKEL (reference sequence). The chain's CDR3 is CASSQASRWDWP.

V is TRBV11-1 and J is TRBJ1-2, with D unresolved. Germline V gives CDR1 SGHAT, CDR2 FQDESV (reference sequence). V lost 5 bases and J 7 bases, leaving 17 bases between the germline ends. The CDR3 sequence is 14 residues long. In nucleotides, the CDR3 is TGTGCCAGCAGCGGAGGTCTCGGCGTGGGTGGCTACACCTTC. It yields the protein CASSGGLGVGGYTF.

The rearrangement links TRBV5-6 to TRBJ2-4; D is possibly TRBD1 or TRBD2 (5 bases each). From germline, CDR1 is SGHDT and CDR2 YYEEEE. This CDR3 has 14 amino acids. Between the trimmed V and J ends, which lost 6 bases and 8 bases, there was a span of 18 bases. CDR3 DNA sequence: TGTGCCAGCACTCTGGGGGAAAAGTGGGACATTCAGTACTTC. Amino acid sequence: CASTLGEKWDIQYF.

The chain combines TRBV20-1 with TRBJ2-7; TRBD2 matches 11 bases. The ends lost 0 bases at V and 4 bases at J; junction bases unmatched: 2. This CDR3 has 14 residues. Germline V gene data show CDR1 as DFQATT and CDR2 as SNEGSKA (reference sequence). DNA for the CDR3: TGCAGTGCTAGAGACACTAGCGGGGGTTACGAGCAGTACTTC. Its protein product is CSARDTSGGYEQYF.

The chain joins TRBV6-2 or TRBV6-3 to TRBJ1-2; D is perhaps TRBD1 (6 bases). V gave up 6 bases and J gave up 0 bases, with 17 bases separating them. This CDR3 comprises 16 residues. CDR1 MNHEY and CDR2 SVGEGT come from the germline V gene. CDR3 nucleotide sequence: TGTGCCAGCAGCTATCTGACAGGACGGCCTAACTATGGCTACACCTTC. The encoded protein is CASSYLTGRPNYGYTF.

In this sample, this clonotype turned up a few times. This rearrangement joins TRBV20-1 to TRBJ2-5; TRBD2 is a possible D gene (6 bases). The CDR3 is made up of 15 amino acids. V lost 2 bases and J 4 bases, leaving 17 bases between the germline ends. CDR1 is DFQATT and CDR2 is SNEGSKA in the germline V gene (reference sequence). As DNA, the CDR3 is TGCAGTGCTAGACCCCGACCGCGGGGTATAGAGACCCAGTACTTC. This sequence encodes CSARPRPRGIETQYF.